This T cell receptor beta chain was profiled in a study of CD8 T cells in Susac syndrome. Random hexamers were used to reverse transcribe the RNA input (roughly 0.5 to 1 ug). In TCRdb, the immunoSEQ multiplex PCR reads were re-called with MiXCR into one record per CDR3 protein. The sample records about 71,000 distinct CDR3 sequences, roughly 95% being singletons. About this clonotype: The junction and the germline gene differ at one end; a read error may be behind it.

CD8+ and CD4+ T cells circulating in blood were sequenced for TCR beta. The CDR3 consists of 13 residues. Germline-derived CDR1 and CDR2 are DFQATT and SNEGSKA (reference sequence). The specimen sequenced was CD4+ T cells from PBMCs. The source is a human donor with multiple sclerosis. The V gene is TRBV20-1, the J gene TRBJ2-6; D is possibly TRBD1 (6 bases). In nucleotides, the CDR3 is TGCAGTGCTAGACACACCGATGGGGGCGACACGGCTTTC. This gives the protein CSARHTDGGDTAF.